Described below is a single TCR beta chain sequence and its context. Its antigen is not known. The read halts 3 residues ahead of the CDR3 end, with the missing end drawn from the germline J gene. The assay was immunoSEQ multiplex PCR, and TCRdb's table has in-frame clones only and misses some. In total, the table holds tens of thousands of clones. Trimming at V came to 4 bases and at J to 4 bases, leaving 12 bases not matched to a gene. The CDR3 sequence is 17 residues long. Germline CDR1 and CDR2: SGHTA and FQGTGA. This sample is part of a study of T cells in women clearing cervical HPV infection. At the level of the study: For cases, blood was sampled a median approximately 150 days after lesion detection, interquartile range roughly 90 to 230 days.

Whole-study results and caveats: CIN3+ cases had significantly higher TCR richness than controls; evenness did not differ. TRBV6-7 abundance was lower in cases than controls (0.11% versus 0.16%).

MY09/MY11 PCR detected cervical HPV DNA; dot-blot assigned genotypes. The chain combines TRBV7-3 with TRBJ2-1; 8 bases are a match to TRBD2. Material: blood buffy coat. This clonotype was obtained from a woman aged 18-69 years with a cervical HPV16 infection that either progressed to CIN3+ or cleared (not recorded which). The CDR3 region is CASSSYPGGVKYNEQFF. CDR3 bases read: TGTGCCAGCAGCTCCTACCCGGGGGGGGTTAAATACAATGAG.